One sample yielded the 17 T cell receptor beta chains listed below, sequenced in a study of cytomegalovirus exposure and HLA in healthy donors. The PCR used 60 Vbeta and 13 Jbeta primers. Some clones are missing from TCRdb's copy, which holds only in-frame ones; the method was immunoSEQ multiplex PCR. This sample has some 130,000 clones, with roughly 78% found just once. Sequencing was carried out using PBMCs. All receptors derive from a young man in good health and CMV-seronegative.

The V call is TRBV6-1, the J call TRBJ2-1; D is unresolved. Trimming stripped 7 bases from V and 5 bases from J, with 3 bases between. CDR3 length equals 10 residues. The germline gives CDR1 MNHNS, CDR2 SASEGT. The chain's CDR3 is CASINNEQFF. Written as DNA, the CDR3 is TGTGCCAGCATAAACAATGAGCAGTTCTTC.

Turning to this clone: The junction departs from the called germline gene at one end, perhaps through a read error. This chain links TRBV30 with TRBJ2-4, with TRBD1 as a possible D gene (5 bases). CDR3 length: 12 residues. The V gene's germline CDR1 is GTSNPN and CDR2 SVGIG (reference sequence). The CDR3 reads CAWSVSQGFLSF. The CDR3 coding sequence is TGTGCCTGGAGTGTTAGCCAGGGATTCTTGTCCTTC.

The chain recombines TRBV7-9 with TRBJ2-7; 8 nucleotides match TRBD1. The germline CDR1 and CDR2 sequences are SEHNR and FQNEAQ (reference sequence). This CDR3 region has 15 residues. J gave up 3 bases and V 5 bases, and 9 bases lay outside the gene matches. CDR3 DNA: TGTGCCAGCAGCATACCCGGGACAGGAGGCTACGAGCAGTACTTC. Protein: CASSIPGTGGYEQYF.

A single count supports this clone. The chain combines TRBV6-5 with TRBJ2-2, with 7 bases identical to TRBD1. The CDR3 is 16 residues long. Germline CDR1 reads MNHEY; CDR2 reads SVGAGI. V lost 2 bases and J lost 4; bases outside the gene matches: 7. The CDR3 coding sequence is TGTGCCAGCAGTTACGACAGGGCCCCGGGCACCGGGGAGCTGTTTTTT. Translated: CASSYDRAPGTGELFF.

The chain joins TRBV5-4 to TRBJ2-7; 8 bases match TRBD1. The length of the CDR3 is 14 residues. The V and J ends lost 4 bases and 3 bases, in that order; junction bases with no gene match: 6. CDR1 and CDR2 from the germline V gene are SGHNT and YYREEE (reference sequence). In DNA, the CDR3 is TGTGCCAGCAGCCCCGGGACAGGTAACTACGAGCAGTACTTC. Amino acids: CASSPGTGNYEQYF.

J is TRBJ1-1 and V is TRBV7-2; D may be TRBD1 (6 bases). The CDR3 spans 14 residues. Trimming removed 5 bases from V and 6 bases from J, with 16 bases in between. Per the germline V gene, CDR1 is SGHTA and CDR2 is FQGNSA. CDR3 sequence: CASSHPQGNAEAFF. CDR3 bases: TGTGCCAGCAGCCACCCACAGGGTAACGCTGAAGCTTTCTTT. The whole variable domain, filled in from reference TRBV7-2 and TRBJ1-1, reads GAGVSQSPSNKVTEKGKDVELRCDPISGHTALYWYRQSLGQGLEFLIYFQGNSAPDKSGLPSDRFSAERTGGSVSTLTIQRTQQEDSAVYLCASSHPQGNAEAFFGQGTRLTVV.

CDR3 nucleotide sequence: TGTGCCAGCAGCGGAGGGGGGACTAGCGGATATTACGAGCAGTACTTC. Protein: CASSGGGTSGYYEQYF. The rearrangement joins TRBV5-4 to TRBJ2-7, with 11 bases identical to TRBD2. The CDR3 loop spans 16 amino acids. V lost 4 bases to trimming and J lost 4 bases; unmatched junction nucleotides: 10. Looked up from germline, CDR1 is SGHNT and CDR2 is YYREEE (reference sequence).

V usage is TRBV30 and J usage is TRBJ1-4; 7 nucleotides agree with TRBD1. Germline CDR1 and CDR2: GTSNPN and SVGIG (reference sequence). With 5 bases clipped from V and 7 bases from J, the junction kept 16 bases outside the gene matches. This CDR3 has 16 residues. The CDR3 coding sequence is TGTGCCTGGGGTGAGGGGGTGGTTAGGGGGCTTGAAAAACTGTTTTTT. Protein sequence: CAWGEGVVRGLEKLFF.

The chain couples TRBV27 to TRBJ2-1; 8 bases fit TRBD2. V gave up 3 bases and J gave up 2 bases; unmatched junction bases: 6. Germline CDR1 and CDR2: MNHEY and SMNVEV (reference sequence). The CDR3 has 16 amino acids. The CDR3 region is CASSFGAGAAYNEQFF. The CDR3 bases are TGTGCCAGCAGTTTTGGAGCGGGAGCAGCCTACAATGAGCAGTTCTTC.

This rearrangement joins TRBV7-9 to TRBJ2-2; no clear D gene. Trimming left V 7 bases short and J 6 bases short, with 15 bases between. CDR1 SEHNR and CDR2 FQNEAQ come from the germline V gene (reference sequence). The CDR3 extends over 14 amino acids. The CDR3 coding sequence is TGTGCCAGCATCACAACCGCACGTGCCGGGGAGCTGTTTTTT. Translating it yields CASITTARAGELFF.

The chain links TRBV7-3 to TRBJ2-1; 9 bases are a match to TRBD2. V trimming: 5 bases; J trimming: 8 bases; junction bases outside the gene matches: 16. This CDR3 has 17 residues. CDR1 is SGHTA and CDR2 is FQGTGA in the germline V gene. CDR3 coding DNA: TGTGCCAGCAGCCCACGAGGCGGGAGGGCCGGGTGGGATGAGCAGTTCTTC. Translation gives CASSPRGGRAGWDEQFF.

The rearrangement links TRBV10-3 to TRBJ2-7, with 11 bases aligning to TRBD2. Germline V gene lookup returns CDR1 ENHRY and CDR2 SYGVKD. Trimming removed 6 bases from V and 4 bases from J; junction bases left unmatched: 8. The length of the CDR3 is 15 residues. The CDR3, as DNA: TGTGCCATCAGCGAAGGGACTAGCGGAAAGTACGAGCAGTACTTC. Its translation is CAISEGTSGKYEQYF.

To note about this clone: The junction shows a germline mismatch at one end, possibly a read error. This sequence joins TRBV6-1 and TRBJ2-3, with TRBD2 identical over 11 bases. The CDR3 covers 15 residues. The germline CDR1 and CDR2 sequences are MNHNS and SASEGT. The CDR3 region is CATSGLAGGTDTQYF. The CDR3 region has the DNA TGTGCCACCAGTGGCCTAGCGGGAGGAACAGATACGCAGTATTTT.

The rearrangement links TRBV2 to TRBJ1-1, with D possibly matching TRBD1 (6 bases). The ends were cut back, 11 bases at V and 1 base at J, with 14 bases in the middle. The CDR3 extends over 13 amino acids. The germline V gene has CDR1 SNHLY and CDR2 FYNNEI. In DNA, the CDR3 is TGTGCCGGTTATGGGGACAAGAACACTGAAGCTTTCTTT. Its translation: CAGYGDKNTEAFF.

This clone has only a few counts. The chain carries TRBV18 and TRBJ1-3, with 9 bases fitting TRBD1. The V gene end was trimmed by 2 bases and the J gene end by 2 bases; junction bases not matched to a gene: 4. This CDR3 comprises 16 residues. CDR1 is KGHSH, CDR2 LQKENI, per germline. CDR3 amino acids: CASSPRTGDTGNTIYF. Written as DNA, the CDR3 is TGTGCCAGCTCACCAAGGACAGGGGATACTGGAAACACCATATATTTT.

In nucleotides, the CDR3 is TGTGCCAGCAGCTTGATCGCGCGGGCCTACAATGAGCAGTTCTTC. Its translation: CASSLIARAYNEQFF. The chain combines TRBV5-6 with TRBJ2-1, with D possibly being TRBD2 (5 bases). The CDR3 is 15 residues long. Deletions cut 1 base from V and 2 bases from J, with 10 bases between. In germline, CDR1 is SGHDT, CDR2 YYEEEE.

The chain employs TRBV7-7 and TRBJ2-5, with 11 positions matching TRBD1. CDR3 length equals 16 residues. CDR1 is SSHAT, CDR2 FNYEAQ, per germline (reference sequence). V gave up 0 bases and J gave up 5 bases; unmatched junction bases: 5. DNA for the CDR3: TGTGCCAGCAGCTTAGCGCTGGGACAGGGGGAGGAGACCCAGTACTTC. Its protein is CASSLALGQGEETQYF.